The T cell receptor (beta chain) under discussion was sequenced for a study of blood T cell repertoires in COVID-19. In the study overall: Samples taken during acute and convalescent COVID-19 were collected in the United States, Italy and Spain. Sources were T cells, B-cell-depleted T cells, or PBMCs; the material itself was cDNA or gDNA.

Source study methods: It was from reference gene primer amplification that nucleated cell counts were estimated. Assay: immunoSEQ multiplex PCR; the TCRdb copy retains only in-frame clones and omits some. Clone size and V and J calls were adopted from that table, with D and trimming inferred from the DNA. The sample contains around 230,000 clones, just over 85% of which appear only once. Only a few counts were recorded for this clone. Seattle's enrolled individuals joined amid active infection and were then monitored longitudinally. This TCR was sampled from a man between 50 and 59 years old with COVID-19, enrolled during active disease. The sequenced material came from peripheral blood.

CDR3 bases: TGTGCCAGCAGCTTGGGCCCCACGGGAAATCAGCCCCAGCATTTT. As protein: CASSLGPTGNQPQHF. This chain links TRBV7-6 with TRBJ1-5; no clear D gene. The CDR3 consists of 15 residues. The V gene lost 3 bases and the J gene lost 4 bases, with 13 bases spanning the gap. The V gene's germline CDR1 is SGHVS and CDR2 FNYEAQ.